These 17 T cell receptor beta chains came from one sample sequenced in a study of cytomegalovirus exposure and HLA in healthy donors. PCR amplification relied on 60 Vbeta primers (plus 13 Jbeta primers). The data were produced by immunoSEQ multiplex PCR, yet TCRdb's version contains in-frame clones alone and is incomplete. The sample yields approximately 180,000 clones, around 79% seen once. Sequenced sample: PBMCs. The receptor source for this set is a woman aged 45-65 years in good health and CMV-seronegative.

V is TRBV13 and J is TRBJ2-5; D may be TRBD1 (6 bases). CDR3 size: 12 residues. Germline lookup yields CDR1 PRHDT and CDR2 FYEKMQ (reference sequence). V was trimmed by 0 bases and J by 11 bases, leaving 10 bases between them. DNA of the CDR3: TGTGCCAGCAGCTTAGGGAGACAGGAGCAGTACTTC. As protein: CASSLGRQEQYF.

This clone was picked up one time. This chain uses TRBV7-9 with TRBJ2-1; D not certain. The V and J ends lost 3 bases and 9 bases respectively, with 12 bases between them. The CDR3 consists of 13 residues. Germline CDR1 reads SEHNR; CDR2 reads FQNEAQ (reference sequence). The CDR3 nucleotides read TGTGCCAGCAGCTTCGTGGATACGGGTGAGCAGTTCTTC. Its protein product is CASSFVDTGEQFF.

CDR3 nucleotides: TGTGCCAGCAGTTTTGCCGGGAGGCCTGAAGCTTTCTTT. Translating gives CASSFAGRPEAFF. This sequence joins TRBV28 and TRBJ1-1; D is undetermined. CDR3 length equals 13 residues. Between the trimmed V and J ends, which lost 3 bases and 6 bases, there was a span of 11 bases. Germline CDR1 reads MDHEN; CDR2 reads SYDVKM.

This clone has just a few counts. This rearrangement joins TRBV9 to TRBJ2-2, with TRBD2 as a possible D gene (6 bases). Germline-derived CDR1 and CDR2 are SGDLS and YYNGEE. Trimming shortened V by 4 bases and J by 0 bases, and 7 bases separated the two germline ends. This CDR3 region has 14 residues. DNA of the CDR3: TGTGCCAGCAGCTCGGGAGCGAACACCGGGGAGCTGTTTTTT. This sequence encodes CASSSGANTGELFF.

This chain connects TRBV7-9 to TRBJ1-1, with D hard to call. Germline V lookup: CDR1 SEHNR, CDR2 FQNEAQ (reference sequence). The length of the CDR3 is 14 residues. Trimming shortened V by 7 bases and J by 6 bases, and 18 bases separated the two germline ends. DNA of the CDR3: TGTGCCAGCACCCCAAGAAGACAAAAATCTGAAGCTTTCTTT. Protein: CASTPRRQKSEAFF.

The chain links TRBV15 to TRBJ1-1, with D hard to call. The V gene's germline CDR1 is LNHNV and CDR2 YYDKDF (reference sequence). CDR3 length: 15 amino acids. Trimming took off 7 bases at V and 5 bases at J, with 20 bases between the two ends. The CDR3 nucleotides are TGTGCCACCACCATACTCGGGGAGCCGGGAACTGAAGCTTTCTTT. This codes for CATTILGEPGTEAFF.

The V gene is TRBV4-1, the J gene TRBJ1-4; D unclear. Trimming removed 0 bases from V and 5 bases from J, with 10 bases in between. Per germline, CDR1 MGHRA and CDR2 YSYEKL. The CDR3 has 15 residues. The DNA of the CDR3 is TGCGCCAGCAGCCAAGAAGTCTACGGGAATGAAAAACTGTTTTTT. It is translated as CASSQEVYGNEKLFF.

The gene calls are TRBV7-2 and TRBJ2-2, with 11 bases fitting TRBD2. Germline values: CDR1 SGHTA, CDR2 FQGNSA. J gave up 6 bases and V 5 bases, and 8 bases lay outside the gene matches. This CDR3 is 16 amino acids long. The CDR3 bases are TGTGCCAGCAGCCCTTTAGCGGGAGGGTTTCCCGGGGAGCTGTTTTTT. Amino acid sequence: CASSPLAGGFPGELFF.

The V gene is TRBV6-5, the J gene TRBJ1-1; no clear D. The germline gives CDR1 MNHEY, CDR2 SVGAGI. The CDR3 runs to 12 residues. Trimming took off 8 bases at V and 0 bases at J, with 7 bases between the two ends. DNA of the CDR3: TGTGCCAGCGACGGGATGAACACTGAAGCTTTCTTT. It codes for CASDGMNTEAFF.

About this clone: The identical CDR3 is also encoded by other nucleotide sequences in the sample. V gene TRBV7-9 combines with J gene TRBJ2-1, with TRBD2 matching over 8 bases. The germline gives CDR1 SEHNR, CDR2 FQNEAQ (reference sequence). V lost 3 bases and J lost 5; bases outside the gene matches: 6. The CDR3 runs to 15 residues. CDR3 in amino acids: CASSFIAGIDNEQFF. In nucleotides, the CDR3 is TGTGCCAGCAGCTTCATAGCGGGAATCGACAATGAGCAGTTCTTC.

The rearrangement joins TRBV5-6 to TRBJ2-5, with 11 positions matching TRBD2. J was trimmed by 4 bases and V by 3 bases; bases with no gene match: 11. The CDR3 totals 17 residues. Germline-derived CDR1 and CDR2 are SGHDT and YYEEEE. CDR3 in DNA: TGTGCCAGCAGCTGGGCACTAGCGGGAGTGGGGGTAGAGACCCAGTACTTC. Its protein product is CASSWALAGVGVETQYF. Filled out from reference TRBV5-6 and TRBJ2-5, the complete variable domain reads DAGVTQSPTHLIKTRGQQVTLRCSPKSGHDTVSWYQQALGQGPQFIFQYYEEEERQRGNFPDRFSGHQFPNYSSELNVNALLLGDSALYLCASSWALAGVGVETQYFGPGTRLLVL.

The rearrangement joins TRBV7-2 to TRBJ2-5, with 13 bases identical to TRBD2. Germline V gene data show CDR1 as SGHTA and CDR2 as FQGNSA. The CDR3 consists of 16 residues. V shed 0 bases, J shed 5 bases, and the junction held 3 bases outside the gene matches. The CDR3 DNA follows: TGTGCCAGCAGCTTAGCTGGGACTAGCGGGGCGGAGACCCAGTACTTC. It codes for CASSLAGTSGAETQYF.

The J gene is TRBJ1-2, the V gene TRBV18; the match to TRBD1 covers 7 bases. The germline gives CDR1 KGHSH, CDR2 LQKENI. Germline trimming cut 5 bases from V and 5 bases from J; bases unmatched to any gene: 5. The CDR3 is 13 residues long. The CDR3 loop reads CASSAGTAYGYTF. The DNA for the CDR3 is TGTGCCAGCTCAGCCGGGACAGCTTATGGCTACACCTTC.

This clone is a singleton in its sample. The V call is TRBV7-9, the J call TRBJ1-5; 11 bases are shared with TRBD1. J gave up 4 bases and V 0 bases, and 8 bases lay outside the gene matches. CDR1 and CDR2 from the germline V gene are SEHNR and FQNEAQ (reference sequence). There are 18 residues in the CDR3. Written as DNA, the CDR3 is TGTGCCAGCAGCTTAGCGGGGACAGGGGGTTTAGAAAATCAGCCCCAGCATTTT. This codes for CASSLAGTGGLENQPQHF.

This chain connects TRBV5-1 to TRBJ2-1; 12 bases map to TRBD2. Trimming removed 4 bases from V and 8 bases from J; junction bases left unmatched: 7. Germline loops: CDR1 SGHRS, CDR2 YFSETQ. This CDR3 has 15 residues. DNA for the CDR3: TGCGCCAGCAGCAGATGGACTAGCGGGACCGATGAGCAGTTCTTC. The encoded protein is CASSRWTSGTDEQFF.

The V call is TRBV9, the J call TRBJ1-2; possibly TRBD1 for D (6 bases). The V end was cut by 2 bases, the J end by 6 bases, with 14 bases between. The CDR3 runs 14 residues. CDR1 is SGDLS and CDR2 is YYNGEE in the germline V gene. CDR3 sequence reads: CASSVGRGADGYTF. The CDR3 nucleotides are TGTGCCAGCAGCGTCGGGAGGGGGGCAGATGGCTACACCTTC.

This rearrangement joins TRBV7-2 to TRBJ2-3; TRBD1 matches 10 bases. V was pared by 2 bases and J by 6 bases, with 8 bases of the junction left unmatched. Germline-derived CDR1 and CDR2 are SGHTA and FQGNSA. CDR3 size: 16 residues. CDR3 loop: CASSLTGTGAKDTQYF. CDR3 DNA: TGTGCCAGCAGCTTAACCGGGACAGGGGCGAAGGATACGCAGTATTTT.